The 27 T cell receptor beta chains in this list originate from one sample, sequenced in a study of post-analysis software for immune sequencing data. Study results and caveats: Patients had higher frequencies than controls of about five TRBV segments, including TRBV5-6, TRBV5-1 and TRBV20-1.

The authors incorporated unique molecular identifiers into the TCR beta cDNA libraries. TCRdb fed the PCR reads into MiXCR, producing one record per CDR3 protein. The sample lists some 890,000 distinct CDR3 sequences; roughly half were seen once. For these TCRs, the target antigens are not known. The sample was blood. These receptors originate from a girl aged 10 to 17 with multiple sclerosis.

This clonotype was detected only a few times. The rearrangement uses TRBV20-1 and TRBJ2-7, with 12 bases that match TRBD2. Germline V gene sequence: CDR1 DFQATT, CDR2 SNEGSKA (reference sequence). The V segment lost 3 bases and the J segment 5 bases; nucleotides outside the gene matches: 5. This CDR3 comprises 14 residues. The CDR3 DNA is TGCAGTGCTAGTATCGCTAGCGGGAGGGACGAGCAGTACTTC. Residues: CSASIASGRDEQYF.

This sequence joins TRBV19 and TRBJ2-1; 10 nucleotides align to TRBD2. Germline CDR1 is LNHDA and CDR2 is SQIVND (reference sequence). The CDR3 has 15 residues. J was trimmed by 3 bases and V by 7 bases; bases with no gene match: 6. The CDR3 DNA reads as TGTGCCAGTAAGGAATGGACTAGCGGCTACAATGAGCAGTTCTTC. Translation gives CASKEWTSGYNEQFF.

This CDR3 is CASSHTGALEGYTF. CDR3 in DNA: TGTGCCAGCAGCCATACAGGGGCCCTGGAGGGCTACACCTTC. The V gene is TRBV2, the J gene TRBJ1-2; 7 bases are shared with TRBD1. Trimming took 6 bases from V and 8 from J; bases not matched to a gene: 12. CDR3 length: 14 residues. The germline gives CDR1 SNHLY, CDR2 FYNNEI.

This clonotype has a handful of counts. The rearrangement joins TRBV11-1 to TRBJ2-7, with 7 bases lining up with TRBD2. The CDR3 is 14 amino acids. V lost 5 bases, J lost 2 bases, and 6 bases stayed unmatched. Germline V gene sequence: CDR1 SGHAT, CDR2 FQDESV (reference sequence). The CDR3 region has the DNA TGTGCCAGCAGCACTTGGACTAGTCCCTACGAGCAGTACTTC. This gives the protein CASSTWTSPYEQYF.

The chain has TRBV20-1 and TRBJ2-5, with D possibly TRBD2 on 5 matching bases. The end of the DNA is better explained by TRBJ2-7, so the J call may be wrong. The CDR3 runs to 13 residues. Germline lookup yields CDR1 DFQATT and CDR2 SNEGSKA (reference sequence). The CDR3 DNA reads TGCAGTGCTAGCGCGGGCAGTCCCTACGAGCAGTACTTC. This sequence encodes CSASAGSPYEQYF.

V is TRBV7-9 and J is TRBJ2-1; D gene ambiguous. The CDR3 is 13 amino acids. Trimming took 6 bases from V and 6 from J, leaving 12 bases between them. Germline CDR1 and CDR2: SEHNR and FQNEAQ (reference sequence). CDR3 loop: CASRVASGNEQFF. For the CDR3, the DNA is TGTGCCAGCAGGGTGGCATCTGGCAATGAGCAGTTCTTC.

A few counts support this clonotype. The CDR3 region is CASSWTPPGQGEQYF. In DNA, the CDR3 is TGCGCCAGCAGCTGGACGCCTCCGGGACAGGGGGAGCAGTACTTC. The chain is built from TRBV5-1 and TRBJ2-5, with 11 bases aligning to TRBD1. CDR1 SGHRS and CDR2 YFSETQ come from the germline V gene. V was clipped by 3 bases and J by 11 bases; unmatched bases: 12. The CDR3 contains 15 residues.

The V call is TRBV25-1, the J call TRBJ2-5; 9 nucleotides match TRBD1. The J call may be faulty, since TRBJ2-7 better matches the DNA end. This CDR3 comprises 13 residues. The germline gives CDR1 MGHDK, CDR2 SYGVNS. The CDR3, as DNA: TGTGCCAGCGCCGGGACAGGGCGACACGAGCAGTACTTC. It translates to CASAGTGRHEQYF.

The chain has TRBV12-3 or TRBV12-4 and TRBJ1-5; D is unresolved. This CDR3 is built from 13 residues. The V gene lost 6 bases and the J gene lost 4 bases, with 10 bases spanning the gap. CDR3 region: CASRPDRNQPQHF. CDR3 DNA sequence: TGTGCCAGCAGACCCGATAGGAATCAGCCCCAGCATTTT.

This chain connects TRBV7-9 to TRBJ2-5; 8 nucleotides match TRBD1. J gave up 5 bases and V 5 bases, and 7 bases lay outside the gene matches. This CDR3 comprises 14 residues. Germline V gene lookup returns CDR1 SEHNR and CDR2 FQNEAQ (reference sequence). The CDR3 region is CASSPDRDWETQYF. CDR3 nucleotide sequence: TGTGCCAGCAGCCCGGACAGGGATTGGGAGACCCAGTACTTC.

This clonotype came up a few times. As DNA, the CDR3 is TGTGCCAGCAGTGATGAGTTCCGGTACGAGCAGTACTTC. Translation: CASSDEFRYEQYF. The J gene is TRBJ2-5, the V gene TRBV2; no firm D call. The closer fit of TRBJ2-7 to the DNA end suggests the J call may be wrong. The CDR3 extends over 13 amino acids. CDR1 and CDR2 (germline): SNHLY, FYNNEI.

V and J are TRBV5-6 and TRBJ2-7; maybe TRBD1 (5 bases). Trimming pared 0 bases from V and 0 bases from J, leaving 13 bases between. The CDR3 is made up of 16 amino acids. Germline V gene data show CDR1 as SGHDT and CDR2 as YYEEEE. The CDR3 sequence is CASSLGITGNSYEQYF. Here the CDR3 DNA reads TGTGCCAGCAGCTTGGGGATAACAGGTAACTCCTACGAGCAGTACTTC.

This clonotype was counted between two and nine times. The chain employs TRBV28 and TRBJ1-5; weak D call: TRBD1 (5 bases). Per germline, CDR1 MDHEN and CDR2 SYDVKM. This CDR3 region has 13 residues. The V gene lost 7 bases and the J gene lost 7 bases, with 14 bases spanning the gap. The CDR3 coding sequence is TGTGCCAGCACCACCCGAGGGGTCCAGCCCCAGCATTTT. Translated, it gives CASTTRGVQPQHF.

This chain uses TRBV6-5 with TRBJ2-4; unclear D gene. Trimming took 6 bases from V and 1 from J, leaving 16 bases between them. Germline V lookup: CDR1 MNHEY, CDR2 SVGAGI. This CDR3 is 16 amino acids long. The CDR3: CASRNEALWAKNIQYF. CDR3 sequence (DNA): TGTGCCAGCAGGAACGAGGCCCTATGGGCCAAAAACATTCAGTACTTC.

V is TRBV12-3 or TRBV12-4 and J is TRBJ1-2; perhaps TRBD1 as D (5 bases). The CDR3 loop spans 16 amino acids. The V gene lost 5 bases and the J gene lost 4 bases, with 20 bases spanning the gap. CDR3 amino acids: CASSPRPGTLLYGYTF. The DNA for the CDR3 is TGTGCCAGCAGTCCTAGGCCGGGGACCCTACTCTATGGCTACACCTTC.

The chain combines TRBV12-3 or TRBV12-4 with TRBJ2-5; TRBD1 is a possible D gene (6 bases). The germline V and J ends were trimmed by 3 bases and 9 bases, with 14 bases remaining between them. The CDR3 contains 13 residues. CDR3 amino acids: CASSLGHLIAQYF. CDR3 sequence (DNA): TGTGCCAGCAGTTTGGGACACCTCATCGCCCAGTACTTC.

The chain carries TRBV5-1 and TRBJ2-1, with D tentatively TRBD1 (5 bases). Germline V gene data show CDR1 as SGHRS and CDR2 as YFSETQ. Trimming cost V 6 bases and J 8 bases, with 9 bases left between them. CDR3 length: 11 residues. The CDR3 is CASTSGYEQFF. DNA of the CDR3: TGCGCCAGCACCTCAGGGTATGAGCAGTTCTTC. Complete variable domain (other parts from reference TRBV5-1 and TRBJ2-1): KAGVTQTPRYLIKTRGQQVTLSCSPISGHRSVSWYQQTPGQGLQFLFEYFSETQRNKGNFPGRFSGRQFSNSRSEMNVSTLELGDSALYLCASTSGYEQFFGPGTRLTVL.

This clonotype was seen more than once but under ten times. The rearrangement links TRBV5-1 to TRBJ2-1; no firm D call. In germline, CDR1 is SGHRS, CDR2 YFSETQ. With 0 bases removed from V and 6 bases from J, the gap between germline ends came to 7 bases. The CDR3 spans 13 residues. The CDR3 bases are TGCGCCAGCAGCTTGGCCAGGATCAATGAGCAGTTCTTC. Translating it yields CASSLARINEQFF.

The chain is built from TRBV12-3 or TRBV12-4 and TRBJ2-3, with 8 bases aligning to TRBD1. The junction had 3 bases not matched to a gene; V was cut back by 5 bases and J by 2 bases. The CDR3 covers 14 residues. CDR3: CASSTDRVTDTQYF. CDR3 bases: TGTGCCAGCAGTACGGACAGGGTCACAGATACGCAGTATTTT.

Only a few counts were recorded for this clonotype. The chain couples TRBV4-1 to TRBJ2-7, with 7 bases aligning to TRBD1. CDR3 size: 15 residues. V lost 2 bases, J lost 1 base, and 5 bases stayed unmatched. CDR1 is MGHRA, CDR2 YSYEKL, per germline. The CDR3 nucleotides read TGCGCCAGCAGCCAATTAGGGGGCAAATCCTACGAGCAGTACTTC. It specifies CASSQLGGKSYEQYF.

The rearrangement links TRBV5-6 to TRBJ2-1; tentative D call: TRBD2 (5 bases). This CDR3 comprises 14 residues. V was clipped by 4 bases and J by 7 bases, with 15 bases between them. Germline values: CDR1 SGHDT, CDR2 YYEEEE. The CDR3 protein is CASSDGLSRNEQFF. The CDR3 DNA reads TGTGCCAGCAGCGACGGACTTTCAAGAAATGAGCAGTTCTTC.

Of note for this clonotype: Its ends do not fully match the called genes, so a read error is possible. The rearrangement uses TRBV7-2 and TRBJ2-6; D is possibly TRBD1 or TRBD2 (5 bases each). This CDR3 spans 16 amino acids. The V gene's germline CDR1 is SGHTA and CDR2 FQGNSA. The CDR3 DNA is TGTGCCAGCAGCTCCGGGGCCCACTCTGGGGCCAACGTCCGGACTTTC. This sequence encodes CASSSGAHSGANVRTF. The entire variable domain, with the rest obtained from reference TRBV7-2 and TRBJ2-6, is as follows: GAGVSQSPSNKVTEKGKDVELRCDPISGHTALYWYRQSLGQGLEFLIYFQGNSAPDKSGLPSDRFSAERTGGSVSTLTIQRTQQEDSAVYLCASSSGAHSGANVRTFGAGSRLTVL.

In DNA form, the CDR3 reads TGTGCCAGCAGTCGACTAGTGGGGACCCAGTACTTC. This encodes CASSRLVGTQYF. The genes are TRBV6-5 and TRBJ2-5, with D possibly matching TRBD2 (6 bases). The CDR3 is made up of 12 amino acids. The germline gives CDR1 MNHEY, CDR2 SVGAGI. Trimming pared 5 bases from V and 7 bases from J, leaving 11 bases between.

The chain uses TRBV4-1 and TRBJ2-7; 7 nucleotides match TRBD2. This CDR3 is 14 amino acids long. Germline trimming cut 1 base from V and 4 bases from J; bases unmatched to any gene: 4. Germline CDR1 and CDR2: MGHRA and YSYEKL. In DNA form, the CDR3 reads TGCGCCAGCAGCCAAGGGGCCGGGAGGTACGAGCAGTACTTC. Amino acid sequence: CASSQGAGRYEQYF.

V is TRBV7-3 and J is TRBJ1-2; 7 bases line up with TRBD1. Germline trimming cut 0 bases from V and 9 bases from J; bases unmatched to any gene: 13. Germline V gene data show CDR1 as SGHTA and CDR2 as FQGTGA. There are 16 residues in the CDR3. CDR3 amino acids: CASSLTGTEKSWSYTF. The CDR3 DNA sequence: TGTGCCAGCAGCTTAACCGGGACAGAGAAGTCTTGGAGCTACACCTTC.

The rearrangement uses TRBV10-2 and TRBJ2-4, with D possibly matching TRBD1 (6 bases). The DNA end lines up better with TRBJ2-7; the J call may be wrong. Looked up from germline, CDR1 is WSHSY and CDR2 is SAAADI. The CDR3 covers 14 residues. The CDR3 sequence is CASSNDRLTYEQYF. The CDR3 DNA reads TGCGCCAGCAGTAACGACAGGCTTACCTACGAGCAGTACTTC.

This clonotype was seen a few times. The V gene is TRBV5-1, the J gene TRBJ2-7; 12 bases align to TRBD1. J lost 6 bases, V lost 7 bases, and 11 bases had no gene match. This CDR3 is built from 15 residues. CDR1 is SGHRS and CDR2 is YFSETQ in the germline V gene. This CDR3 reads CASAEKGQGAREQYF. The DNA for the CDR3 is TGCGCCAGCGCGGAGAAGGGACAGGGGGCACGCGAGCAGTACTTC.